This paragraph reports one T cell receptor beta chain. What it binds is not known. PCR primers comprised 60 Vbeta and 13 Jbeta primers. The repertoire was sequenced with immunoSEQ multiplex PCR; TCRdb's copy has only in-frame clones and lacks some. This table has about 94,000 clones, over 65% appearing once. The data originate from a study of cytomegalovirus exposure and HLA in healthy donors. Study findings and constraints: In an earlier analysis, productive rearrangement rates for most beta V segments clustered near 87% or 30%.

CDR1 SGHDT and CDR2 YYEEEE come from the germline V gene. This CDR3 has 19 amino acids. Trimming removed 1 base from V and 10 bases from J; junction bases left unmatched: 15. This sequence was found in a man aged 25 to 45 in good health and CMV-seropositive. Input material: PBMCs. The chain links TRBV5-6 to TRBJ2-3; 16 bases are shared with TRBD2. CDR3 coding DNA: TGTGCCAGCAGCTTGCCCGGAATGGGACTAGCGGGAGGGCGCAGGGCGCAGTATTTT. Encoded protein: CASSLPGMGLAGGRRAQYF.